The 23 T cell receptor beta chains below were found in one sample sequenced in a study of CD8 T cells in Susac syndrome. Reverse transcription used about 0.45 to 1 ug RNA and random hexamers. MiXCR, run by TCRdb on the immunoSEQ multiplex PCR reads, gives a single entry per CDR3 protein. The data show about 210,000 distinct CDR3 sequences, about 94% seen once. The sample consisted of CD4+ T cells from PBMCs. These receptors were taken from a human donor with Susac syndrome.

There are a few counts of this clonotype. The genes are TRBV27 and TRBJ2-3, with no clear D. The CDR3 has 12 amino acids. Germline V gene sequence: CDR1 MNHEY, CDR2 SMNVEV (reference sequence). Trimming stripped 5 bases from V and 0 bases from J, with 3 bases between. The CDR3 DNA is TGTGCCAGCAGTGCCAGCACAGATACGCAGTATTTT. Translation: CASSASTDTQYF.

The genes are TRBV9 and TRBJ2-1; the D gene is possibly TRBD2 (5 bases). The germline V gene has CDR1 SGDLS and CDR2 YYNGEE. The CDR3 covers 13 residues. V was cut by 4 bases and J by 10 bases, with 15 bases left in between. This CDR3 is CASSRLASQEQFF. The DNA for the CDR3 is TGTGCCAGCAGCCGCCTAGCTTCACAAGAGCAGTTCTTC.

The chain has TRBV28 and TRBJ2-1; maybe TRBD1 (6 bases). The V end was cut by 6 bases, the J end by 5 bases, with 8 bases between. The CDR3 is made up of 12 amino acids. The germline V gene encodes CDR1 MDHEN and CDR2 SYDVKM. The CDR3 spells CASRQGDNEQFF. For the CDR3, the DNA is TGTGCCAGCAGACAGGGAGACAATGAGCAGTTCTTC.

This sequence joins TRBV5-4 and TRBJ1-1; TRBD1 agrees at 9 bases. The germline V gene has CDR1 SGHNT and CDR2 YYREEE (reference sequence). The V and J ends lost 2 bases and 1 base, in that order; junction bases with no gene match: 6. The CDR3 runs to 16 residues. The CDR3 DNA reads as TGTGCCAGCAGCTTACCCCTGGGACAGGGGAACACTGAAGCTTTCTTT. It specifies CASSLPLGQGNTEAFF. Full variable domain (missing parts from reference TRBV5-4 and TRBJ1-1): ETGVTQSPTHLIKTRGQQVTLRCSSQSGHNTVSWYQQALGQGPQFIFQYYREEENGRGNFPPRFSGLQFPNYSSELNVNALELDDSALYLCASSLPLGQGNTEAFFGQGTRLTVV.

The chain uses TRBV12-3 or TRBV12-4 and TRBJ1-6; D is ambiguous. The V and J ends lost 5 bases and 10 bases respectively, with 18 bases between them. This CDR3 contains 15 residues. The CDR3 nucleotides are TGTGCCAGCAGTATCCGGACGGGCCCTGGGTCACCCCTCCACTTT. Translated, it gives CASSIRTGPGSPLHF.

The chain has TRBV25-1 and TRBJ2-5; 7 bases are shared with TRBD1. The CDR3 has 14 amino acids. CDR1 is MGHDK, CDR2 SYGVNS, per germline. V was pared by 4 bases and J by 3 bases, with 5 bases of the junction left unmatched. The CDR3 loop is CASSGWTGKETQYF. The CDR3 DNA follows: TGTGCCAGCAGTGGTTGGACAGGAAAAGAGACCCAGTACTTC.

The chain links TRBV20-1 to TRBJ1-1; D possibly corresponds to TRBD1 (6 bases). This CDR3 region has 14 residues. The germline CDR1 and CDR2 sequences are DFQATT and SNEGSKA (reference sequence). The V and J ends lost 6 bases and 0 bases respectively, with 14 bases between them. CDR3 coding DNA: TGCAGTGCCCGGGGGCGGGGTCTGAACACTGAAGCTTTCTTT. This encodes CSARGRGLNTEAFF.

The V call is TRBV14, the J call TRBJ1-2; D is ambiguous. CDR3 size: 11 residues. Trimming pared 3 bases from V and 1 base from J, leaving 0 bases between. CDR1 SGHDN and CDR2 FVKESK come from the germline V gene. This CDR3 is CASSHNYGYTF. CDR3 nucleotide sequence: TGTGCCAGCAGCCATAACTATGGCTACACCTTC.

V is TRBV7-9 and J is TRBJ1-1, with D unresolved. The CDR3 extends over 15 amino acids. Trimming pared 1 base from V and 5 bases from J, leaving 14 bases between. Germline assignment: CDR1 SEHNR and CDR2 FQNEAQ (reference sequence). The CDR3 spells CASSLEGGLSTEAFF. The DNA for the CDR3 is TGTGCCAGCAGCTTAGAAGGAGGGCTGTCGACTGAAGCTTTCTTT.

The CDR3 loop reads CASSPGGVNQPQHF. The CDR3, as DNA: TGTGCCAGCTCACCGGGAGGAGTCAATCAGCCCCAGCATTTT. The chain recombines TRBV18 with TRBJ1-5; D unresolved. The V end was cut by 3 bases, the J end by 3 bases, with 9 bases between. Germline V gene sequence: CDR1 KGHSH, CDR2 LQKENI. This CDR3 has 14 amino acids.

The chain employs TRBV6-6 and TRBJ1-1; 7 nucleotides align to TRBD1. Germline assignment: CDR1 MNHNY and CDR2 SVGAGI (reference sequence). With 8 bases clipped from V and 7 bases from J, the junction kept 13 bases outside the gene matches. This CDR3 has 14 residues. The CDR3 spells CASALDRRSHEAFF. The DNA of the CDR3 is TGTGCCAGCGCTCTGGACAGGCGGAGTCATGAAGCTTTCTTT.

The chain carries TRBV4-1 and TRBJ2-1; 9 nucleotides line up with TRBD1. Germline V lookup: CDR1 MGHRA, CDR2 YSYEKL. This CDR3 spans 18 amino acids. After removal of 4 bases from V and 6 bases from J, the junction contained 16 bases not matched to a gene. CDR3 sequence: CASSLPRDREGVSNEQFF. The CDR3 coding sequence is TGCGCCAGCAGCCTGCCCCGGGACAGGGAAGGTGTCAGCAATGAGCAGTTCTTC.

V usage is TRBV20-1 and J usage is TRBJ1-6; no clear D gene. The V gene's germline CDR1 is DFQATT and CDR2 SNEGSKA (reference sequence). CDR3 length equals 14 residues. Trimming removed 8 bases at V and 3 bases at J, with 14 bases between. The CDR3 region has the DNA TGCAGTACATTCCAAGGGATCTATAATTCACCCCTCCACTTT. Encoded protein: CSTFQGIYNSPLHF.

The chain links TRBV6-5 to TRBJ2-7, with a weak D call TRBD2 (6 bases). The CDR3 covers 14 residues. Trimming removed 0 bases from V and 1 base from J, with 7 bases in between. Per germline, CDR1 MNHEY and CDR2 SVGAGI. This CDR3 is CASSYSRGSYEQYF. The DNA of the CDR3 is TGTGCCAGCAGTTACTCCCGGGGGTCCTACGAGCAGTACTTC.

The chain couples TRBV6-2 or TRBV6-3 to TRBJ2-7; D is unresolved. Trimming took 7 bases from V and 7 from J, leaving 11 bases between them. This CDR3 has 11 residues. Germline V gene lookup returns CDR1 MNHEY and CDR2 SVGEGT. DNA of the CDR3: TGTGCCAGCACCTACCTTGGAGAGCAGTACTTC. As protein: CASTYLGEQYF.

About this clonotype itself: One end of the junction is discordant with germline, which a read error may explain. The J gene is TRBJ2-5, the V gene TRBV7-2; the match to TRBD2 covers 11 bases. This CDR3 contains 15 residues. Looked up from germline, CDR1 is SGHTA and CDR2 is FQGNSA. CDR3 in DNA: TGTGCCCGCAGCTTAGCGGGGGGGCCGTTCGAGACCCAGTACTTC. Its translation is CARSLAGGPFETQYF.

The chain employs TRBV12-3 or TRBV12-4 and TRBJ1-1, with unresolved D. V lost 7 bases and J lost 7, with 19 bases in between. This CDR3 is built from 14 residues. The CDR3 DNA sequence: TGTGCCAGCACCCCCGGTCGACCGTCGTTTGAAGCTTTCTTT. Residues: CASTPGRPSFEAFF.

The chain is built from TRBV15 and TRBJ2-6; no clear D. The CDR3 has 16 amino acids. Trimming cost V 1 base and J 0 bases, with 7 bases left between them. In germline, CDR1 is LNHNV, CDR2 YYDKDF (reference sequence). In DNA, the CDR3 is TGTGCCACCAGCAGAGCAGTCAGCTCTGGGGCCAACGTCCTGACTTTC. It is translated as CATSRAVSSGANVLTF.

The rearrangement uses TRBV2 and TRBJ2-7, with D possibly matching TRBD1 (6 bases). Germline CDR1 SNHLY, CDR2 FYNNEI. The CDR3 runs 15 residues. Trimming removed 4 bases at V and 1 base at J, with 14 bases between. The CDR3 region is CASSGTGPSSYEQYF. Written as DNA, the CDR3 is TGTGCCAGCAGTGGTACAGGGCCCTCTTCCTACGAGCAGTACTTC.

The chain combines TRBV30 with TRBJ1-6; D unclear. The V gene's germline CDR1 is GTSNPN and CDR2 SVGIG (reference sequence). This CDR3 spans 13 amino acids. V gave up 4 bases and J gave up 6 bases, with 10 bases separating them. CDR3 in DNA: TGTGCCTGGACCCCCGGCGGTAATTCACCCCTCCACTTT. Translation gives CAWTPGGNSPLHF.

The gene calls are TRBV28 and TRBJ1-4; perhaps TRBD1 as D (5 bases). The CDR3 consists of 13 residues. Germline V gives CDR1 MDHEN, CDR2 SYDVKM. The ends were cut back, 6 bases at V and 4 bases at J, with 9 bases in the middle. The CDR3 sequence: CASRRDVNEKLFF. The CDR3 DNA reads as TGTGCCAGCAGACGGGACGTTAATGAAAAACTGTTTTTT.

V usage is TRBV20-1 and J usage is TRBJ2-5; D is perhaps TRBD2 (6 bases). The CDR3 sequence is 14 residues long. CDR1 is DFQATT, CDR2 SNEGSKA, per germline (reference sequence). Trimming removed 1 base at V and 3 bases at J, with 12 bases between. This chain's CDR3 is CSARGRWGEETQYF. The CDR3 DNA reads as TGCAGTGCTAGAGGGAGATGGGGGGAAGAGACCCAGTACTTC.

The J gene is TRBJ2-7, the V gene TRBV11-2, with 7 bases matching TRBD2. Germline-derived CDR1 and CDR2 are SGHAT and FQNNGV. This CDR3 region has 14 residues. The V gene end was trimmed by 7 bases and the J gene end by 7 bases; junction bases not matched to a gene: 13. In DNA, the CDR3 is TGTGCCAGCACCGCGCCAGGCCCCGGGGGGGAGCAGTACTTC. It yields the protein CASTAPGPGGEQYF.